This T cell receptor beta chain derives from a study of CD8+ T cells in alopecia areata. Study summary: Tofacitinib was taken orally by treated patients, and the dose was 5 to 10 mg twice daily. Study-level findings and limits: Lesional scalp exceeded normal scalp in clonality, especially in alopecia totalis/universalis. Resident alphabeta T-cell populations of normal skin are likewise subject to sequencing in scalp samples.

RNA was isolated and reverse transcribed to cDNA, the sequencing template. Generated by immunoSEQ multiplex PCR, the TCRdb table keeps only in-frame clones and is missing some. The data show about 150,000 clones, 85% to 90% seen once. Germline loops: CDR1 SGDLS, CDR2 YYNGEE. The V segment lost 4 bases and the J segment 1 base; nucleotides outside the gene matches: 6. The CDR3 spans 15 residues. Alopecia areata patients had lesional scalp punch biopsies and peripheral blood taken from them. Notes on this clone: Its matching antigen is unknown.

This receptor was obtained from a human donor with alopecia areata. The V call is TRBV9, the J call TRBJ2-7, with TRBD2 matching 9 bases. Specimen: CD8+ T cells sorted from blood, collected at week 0. The CDR3 here is CASSFSGGPSYEQYF. The CDR3 nucleotides read TGTGCCAGCAGCTTTAGCGGGGGCCCATCCTACGAGCAGTACTTC.